This T cell receptor beta chain was retrieved from a study of Ad26.COV2.S vaccination and SARS-CoV-2 variants. In the study overall: Once, or twice with 56 days between doses, Ad26.COV2.S was given intramuscularly.

The treatment: about 20 received Ad26.COV2.S at low or high dose, single or two shots; 5 received placebo; per-sample allocation not given. Each sample was drawn 63 days after the first injection (of vaccine or placebo). The V and J ends lost 0 bases and 7 bases respectively, with 13 bases between them. The length of the CDR3 is 14 residues. From germline, CDR1 is SGHRS and CDR2 YFSETQ. TCRdb's copy holds only in-frame clones and misses some; the assay was immunoSEQ multiplex PCR. The sample has about 500,000 clones; 80% to 90% are singletons. The material was peripheral blood, obtained in a trial of Ad26.COV2.S vaccine versus placebo. This TCR came from a person aged 18-65 years who received the Ad26.COV2.S COVID-19 vaccine or a placebo. The V and J genes are TRBV5-1 and TRBJ1-1, with no clear D. CDR3 sequence (DNA): TGCGCCAGCAGCTTGGTACCTGGAGACGGTGAAGCTTTCTTT. This encodes CASSLVPGDGEAFF.